Listed below are T cell receptor beta chains from one sample, sequenced in a study of response to subunit inactivated influenza vaccine. TCRdb processed the RT-PCR reads anew with MiXCR; each CDR3 protein has one entry. Of under 800,000 distinct CDR3 sequences detected, around 14% appear once; the ten largest clones hold 5.5% to 8%. The material sequenced was PBMCs from blood, taken around 14 days before vaccination. These receptors were taken from a man in his fifties or sixties who received an inactivated influenza vaccine. Each CDR3 is given with its conserved first and last residue.

V gene,J gene,CDR3 protein
TRBV10-3,TRBJ2-5,CAISESGVQETQYF
TRBV7-7,TRBJ2-2,CASSLAGGGTGELFF
TRBV3-1,TRBJ2-7,CASGQFDEQYF
TRBV11-2,TRBJ2-5,CASSRYIETQYF
TRBV25-1,TRBJ2-3,CASSEQGHLTDTQYF
TRBV6-5,TRBJ2-3,CASSYSEGRRTQYF
TRBV4-3,TRBJ2-6,CASSQGWSGANVLTF
TRBV12-3/TRBV12-4,TRBJ2-3,CASTLGQFTDTQYF
TRBV28,TRBJ2-5,CASSPPIGLPWFGTQYF
TRBV29-1,TRBJ2-7,CSVLGGATGVYEQNF
TRBV18,TRBJ2-6,CASSQAPLYSGANVLTF
TRBV7-2,TRBJ1-1,CASNSIQDQAFF
TRBV6-5,TRBJ2-3,CASSTGVDTQYF
TRBV20-1,TRBJ2-1,CSADPWASGRDNEQFF
TRBV4-1,TRBJ2-7,CASSQLDKRGYEQYF
TRBV28,TRBJ2-1,CASSLDRENEQFF
TRBV6-1,TRBJ2-3,CASSIPPGQGTDTQYF
TRBV5-1,TRBJ2-2,CASSLVSGFGGELFF
TRBV6-2/TRBV6-3,TRBJ1-1,CASSPRVERTEAFF
TRBV7-2,TRBJ2-5,CASSFLAGGDQETQYF
TRBV27,TRBJ1-5,CASSAGHRNQPQHF
TRBV10-3,TRBJ1-1,CAISEGRGFDTEAFF
TRBV6-5,TRBJ2-2,CASSYSPGGAFGELFF
TRBV24-1,TRBJ2-1,CATSSENEQFF
TRBV29-1,TRBJ2-7,CSVQNLLSYEQYF
TRBV28,TRBJ2-7,CASSSSQPAIYEQYF
TRBV6-5,TRBJ2-2,CASSYSRRGALTGELFF
TRBV5-1,TRBJ2-2,CASSTPAWGEIYTGELFF
TRBV12-3/TRBV12-4,TRBJ2-5,CATSPGLGISETQYF
TRBV12-3/TRBV12-4,TRBJ2-3,CASSLSGTWNLDTQYF
TRBV19,TRBJ1-5,CASSRRKVDNLLGQPQHF
TRBV28,TRBJ2-7,CASSPSKGLAYEQYF
TRBV11-1,TRBJ1-1,CASSQGTTSSGTEAFF
TRBV20-1,TRBJ1-5,CSARGHTNQPQHF
TRBV7-9,TRBJ2-2,CASRIRGLSGELFF
TRBV3-1,TRBJ2-3,CASSQDVGAGARGTQYF
TRBV4-1,TRBJ1-4,CASSRSGGTGGVWGEKLFF
TRBV7-9,TRBJ2-2,CASSLKAGNTGELFF
TRBV30,TRBJ2-2,CAWRRGGNTGELFF
TRBV5-1,TRBJ2-1,CASSLEFGGSGRASYNEQFF
TRBV6-2/TRBV6-3,TRBJ1-6,CASSQTGNNSPLHF
TRBV2,TRBJ2-7,CASSESGGGGDEQYF
TRBV4-3,TRBJ2-5,CASSRDRLAGVGLGETQYF
TRBV28,TRBJ1-1,CASSYPIGQNTEAFF
TRBV28,TRBJ2-7,CASRPTGQGYEQYF
TRBV7-9,TRBJ2-2,CASTLAVTGELFF
TRBV7-9,TRBJ2-2,CATRELAPGGELFF
TRBV28,TRBJ2-5,CASSFFPPGAAPETQYF
TRBV20-1,TRBJ1-5,CSARDRGYSNQPQHF
TRBV29-1,TRBJ2-5,CSVEPGEETQYF
TRBV15,TRBJ2-2,CATSRDLLLGPGELFF
TRBV15,TRBJ2-7,CATSRGQIVYEQYF
TRBV6-2/TRBV6-3,TRBJ1-5,CASSYFLNQPQHF
TRBV30,TRBJ2-5,CAWSEAQETQYF
TRBV29-1,TRBJ1-2,CSVAGGRDSHGYTF
TRBV20-1,TRBJ2-1,CSARGPSTPYEQFF
TRBV12-3/TRBV12-4,TRBJ2-6,CASSRRDNVLTF
TRBV11-2,TRBJ1-4,CASSLFGVGNEKLFF
TRBV7-2,TRBJ2-7,CASSVDRGTYEQYF